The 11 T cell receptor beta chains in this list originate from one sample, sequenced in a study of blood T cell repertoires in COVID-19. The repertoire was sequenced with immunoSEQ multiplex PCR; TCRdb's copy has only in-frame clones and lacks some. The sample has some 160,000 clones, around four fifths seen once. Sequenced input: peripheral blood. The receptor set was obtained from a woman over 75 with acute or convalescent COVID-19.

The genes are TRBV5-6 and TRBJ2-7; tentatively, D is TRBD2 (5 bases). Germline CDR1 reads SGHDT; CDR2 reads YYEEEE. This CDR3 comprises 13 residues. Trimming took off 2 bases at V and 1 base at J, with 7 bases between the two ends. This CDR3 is CASSLRGSYEQYF. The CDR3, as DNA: TGTGCCAGCAGCTTACGGGGATCCTACGAGCAGTACTTC.

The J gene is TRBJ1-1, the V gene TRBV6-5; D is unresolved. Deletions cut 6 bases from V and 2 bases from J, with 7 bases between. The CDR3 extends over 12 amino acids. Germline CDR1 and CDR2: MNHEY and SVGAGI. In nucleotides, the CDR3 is TGTGCCAGCAGCTTTCTTAACACTGAAGCTTTCTTT. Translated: CASSFLNTEAFF.

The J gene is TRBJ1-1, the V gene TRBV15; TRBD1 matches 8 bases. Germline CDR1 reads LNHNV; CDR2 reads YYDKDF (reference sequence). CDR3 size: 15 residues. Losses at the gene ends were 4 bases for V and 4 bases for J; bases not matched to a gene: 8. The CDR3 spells CATSKTGTGVTEAFF. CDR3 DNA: TGTGCCACCAGCAAAACCGGGACAGGCGTCACTGAAGCTTTCTTT.

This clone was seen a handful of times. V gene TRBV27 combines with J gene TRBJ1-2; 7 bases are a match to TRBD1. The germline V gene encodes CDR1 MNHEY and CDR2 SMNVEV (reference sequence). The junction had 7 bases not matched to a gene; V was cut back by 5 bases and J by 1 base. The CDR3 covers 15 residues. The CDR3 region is CASSTGTANNYGYTF. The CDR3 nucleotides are TGTGCCAGCAGTACTGGGACAGCAAATAACTATGGCTACACCTTC.

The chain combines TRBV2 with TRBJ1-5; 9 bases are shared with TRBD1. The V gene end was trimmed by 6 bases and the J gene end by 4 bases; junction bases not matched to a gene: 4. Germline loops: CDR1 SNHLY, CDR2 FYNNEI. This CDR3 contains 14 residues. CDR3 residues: CASRGTGWNQPQHF. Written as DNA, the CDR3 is TGTGCCAGCAGAGGGACAGGGTGGAATCAGCCCCAGCATTTT.

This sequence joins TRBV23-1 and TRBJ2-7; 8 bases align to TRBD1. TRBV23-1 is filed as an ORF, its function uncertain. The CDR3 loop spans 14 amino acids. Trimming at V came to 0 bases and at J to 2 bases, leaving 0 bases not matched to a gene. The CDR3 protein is CASSQSDRAYEQYF. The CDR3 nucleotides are TGCGCCAGCAGTCAATCGGACAGGGCCTACGAGCAGTACTTC.

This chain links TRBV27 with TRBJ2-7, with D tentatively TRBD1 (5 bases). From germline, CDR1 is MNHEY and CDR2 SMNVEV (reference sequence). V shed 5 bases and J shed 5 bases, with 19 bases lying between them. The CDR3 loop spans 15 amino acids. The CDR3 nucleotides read TGTGCCAGCAGTACCCGGAACAGGAGTCAGAACGAGCAGTACTTC. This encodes CASSTRNRSQNEQYF.

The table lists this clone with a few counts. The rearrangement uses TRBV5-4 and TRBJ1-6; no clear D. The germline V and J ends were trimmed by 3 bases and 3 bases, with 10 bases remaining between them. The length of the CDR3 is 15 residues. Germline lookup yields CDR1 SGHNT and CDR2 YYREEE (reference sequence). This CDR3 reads CASSSTGDYNSPLHF. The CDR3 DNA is TGTGCCAGCAGCTCGACGGGTGACTATAATTCACCCCTCCACTTT.

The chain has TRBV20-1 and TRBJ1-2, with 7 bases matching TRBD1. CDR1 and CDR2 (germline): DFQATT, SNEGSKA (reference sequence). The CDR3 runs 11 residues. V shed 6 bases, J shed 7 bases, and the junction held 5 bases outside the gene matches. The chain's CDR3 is CSAGAGGGYTF. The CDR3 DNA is TGCAGTGCCGGTGCAGGGGGTGGCTACACCTTC.

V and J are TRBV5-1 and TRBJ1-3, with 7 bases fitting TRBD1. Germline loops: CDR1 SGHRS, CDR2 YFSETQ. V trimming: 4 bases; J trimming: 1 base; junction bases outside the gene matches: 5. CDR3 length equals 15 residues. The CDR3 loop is CASSPGTVSGNTIYF. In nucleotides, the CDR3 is TGCGCCAGCAGCCCGGGGACAGTATCTGGAAACACCATATATTTT.

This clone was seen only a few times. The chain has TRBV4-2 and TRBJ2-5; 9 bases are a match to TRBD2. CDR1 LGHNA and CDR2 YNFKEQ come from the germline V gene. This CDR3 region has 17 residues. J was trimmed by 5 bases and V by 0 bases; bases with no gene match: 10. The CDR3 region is CASSQDPSGGTRETQYF. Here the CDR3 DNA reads TGTGCCAGCAGCCAAGATCCCAGCGGGGGGACTAGGGAGACCCAGTACTTC.